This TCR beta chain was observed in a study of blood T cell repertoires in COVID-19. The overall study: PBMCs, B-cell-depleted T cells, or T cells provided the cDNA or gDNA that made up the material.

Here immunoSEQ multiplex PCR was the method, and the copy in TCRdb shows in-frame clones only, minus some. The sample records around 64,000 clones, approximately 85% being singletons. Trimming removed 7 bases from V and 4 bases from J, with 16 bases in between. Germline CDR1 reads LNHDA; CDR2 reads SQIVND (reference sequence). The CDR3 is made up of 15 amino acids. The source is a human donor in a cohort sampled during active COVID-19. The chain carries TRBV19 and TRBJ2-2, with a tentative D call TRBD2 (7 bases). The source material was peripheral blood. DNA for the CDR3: TGTGCCAGTACGTCCCGGGGGGCGGTCACCGGGGAGCTGTTTTTT. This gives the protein CASTSRGAVTGELFF.